This TCR beta chain comes out of a study of identical twins. Study results and limitations: The presence of invariant MAIT and iNKT cells could partly confound analyses of zero-insertion sequences. Models came in too low on out-of-frame TCR alpha sharing in monozygotic twins.

This clonotype turned up a few times. Its antigen is still unknown. MiXCR was run by TCRdb on the 5' RACE reads, yielding one entry per CDR3 protein. The sample carries some 630,000 distinct CDR3 sequences, less than 9% recorded once. Trimming took off 2 bases at V and 6 bases at J, with 14 bases between the two ends. The CDR3 loop spans 14 amino acids. In germline, CDR1 is SGHVS, CDR2 FQNEAQ. These data also formed part of another study, on yellow fever vaccine responses in identical twins.

The receptor comes from a woman aged 18-30 years in good health. Sequenced input: PBMCs. This chain uses TRBV7-8 with TRBJ2-7; D not resolved. The CDR3 sequence is CASSLNSAGTEQYV. CDR3 DNA: TGTGCCAGCAGCTTAAATTCCGCAGGAACCGAGCAGTACGTC.